Reported below is one T cell receptor beta chain. The antigen is unknown. This sample was included in a study of cytomegalovirus exposure and HLA in healthy donors. Study-level findings and limits: Associated with cytomegalovirus, according to the listing, were around 170 TCR beta chains.

Use of 60 Vbeta and 13 Jbeta primers characterized the PCR. Only in-frame clones appear in the TCRdb table, and some are missing; sequencing was by immunoSEQ multiplex PCR. The sample has roughly 300,000 clones, roughly 89% seen once. V lost 10 bases to trimming and J lost 3 bases; unmatched junction nucleotides: 13. Germline CDR1 is SGHNT and CDR2 is YYREEE (reference sequence). This CDR3 comprises 15 residues. Sequencing input: PBMCs. This receptor was identified in a middle-aged man in good health and CMV-seropositive. The V call is TRBV5-4, the J call TRBJ2-3; 8 bases align to TRBD2. The CDR3 nucleotides read TGTGCCGGGGGTGAAGCGGGAGTAAGGACAGATACGCAGTATTTT. Translating gives CAGGEAGVRTDTQYF.